The 25 T cell receptor beta chains given below trace back to one sample, sequenced in a study of cytomegalovirus exposure and HLA in healthy donors. A multiplex PCR was run with 60 Vbeta primers and 13 Jbeta primers. Sequencing was performed with immunoSEQ multiplex PCR; in TCRdb, only in-frame clones are kept and a portion is missing. This sample has about 89,000 clones, with 76% found just once. Sequences were obtained from PBMCs. Every receptor here comes from a male donor in good health and CMV-seronegative.

J is TRBJ2-5 and V is TRBV30; D might be TRBD2 (7 bases). In germline, CDR1 is GTSNPN, CDR2 SVGIG (reference sequence). This CDR3 spans 14 amino acids. V lost 3 bases and J 2 bases, leaving 13 bases between the germline ends. CDR3 nucleotides: TGTGCCTGGAGAGAGGGGGGGGTACAAGAGACCCAGTACTTC. Protein sequence: CAWREGGVQETQYF.

A few counts support this clone. The rearrangement links TRBV7-9 to TRBJ2-7; no firm D call. The CDR3 is 11 amino acids. V was clipped by 5 bases and J by 2 bases, with 4 bases between them. Per germline, CDR1 SEHNR and CDR2 FQNEAQ (reference sequence). The CDR3 DNA reads as TGTGCCAGCAGCCATGCCTACGAGCAGTACTTC. It specifies CASSHAYEQYF.

This clone was counted between two and nine times. The chain is built from TRBV28 and TRBJ2-3; no clear D. Between the trimmed V and J ends, which lost 6 bases and 0 bases, there was a span of 4 bases. CDR1 MDHEN and CDR2 SYDVKM come from the germline V gene. This CDR3 contains 12 residues. CDR3 region: CASSVSTDTQYF. The CDR3, as DNA: TGTGCCAGCAGCGTGAGCACAGATACGCAGTATTTT. Together with reference TRBV28 and TRBJ2-3, the CDR3 gives the full variable domain: DVKVTQSSRYLVKRTGEKVFLECVQDMDHENMFWYRQDPGLGLRLIYFSYDVKMKEKGDIPEGYSVSREKKERFSLILESASTNQTSMYLCASSVSTDTQYFGPGTRLTVL.

The genes are TRBV10-1 and TRBJ2-7; 7 bases line up with TRBD1. The J segment lost 0 bases and the V segment lost 4 bases, leaving 9 bases of the junction unmatched. The CDR3 runs to 16 residues. Germline V lookup: CDR1 WNHNN, CDR2 SYGVQD (reference sequence). CDR3 residues: CASSVYRDSGSYEQYF. CDR3 sequence (DNA): TGCGCCAGCAGTGTGTACCGGGACAGTGGCTCCTACGAGCAGTACTTC.

This chain joins TRBV19 and TRBJ2-1, with no clear D. CDR1 is LNHDA, CDR2 SQIVND, per germline (reference sequence). The CDR3 is 11 residues long. V lost 3 bases and J 9 bases, leaving 6 bases between the germline ends. The CDR3 nucleotides are TGTGCCAGTAGTATCGAGTTTGAGCAGTTCTTC. Encoded protein: CASSIEFEQFF.

The gene calls are TRBV19 and TRBJ2-1; 15 nucleotides match TRBD2. This CDR3 has 17 amino acids. CDR1 is LNHDA and CDR2 is SQIVND in the germline V gene (reference sequence). Trimming at V came to 8 bases and at J to 5 bases, leaving 10 bases not matched to a gene. The DNA of the CDR3 is TGTGCCAGTGAGATCGGACTAGCGGGAGGGGGACACAATGAGCAGTTCTTC. Its translation is CASEIGLAGGGHNEQFF.

V is TRBV5-1 and J is TRBJ2-4, with D unresolved. V was cut by 2 bases and J by 0 bases, with 15 bases left in between. The CDR3 has 17 residues. The V gene's germline CDR1 is SGHRS and CDR2 YFSETQ. Written as DNA, the CDR3 is TGCGCCAGCAGCTTAAGGTCACAGAGTTTAGCCAAAAACATTCAGTACTTC. It is translated as CASSLRSQSLAKNIQYF.

The V and J genes are TRBV27 and TRBJ1-1; D call uncertain. Germline lookup yields CDR1 MNHEY and CDR2 SMNVEV (reference sequence). The CDR3 extends over 12 amino acids. V lost 2 bases, J lost 6 bases, and 7 bases lay in between. CDR3 loop: CASSLPGAEAFF. In DNA form, the CDR3 reads TGTGCCAGCAGTTTACCCGGAGCTGAAGCTTTCTTT.

The V call is TRBV5-1, the J call TRBJ1-1; a possible D gene is TRBD1 (6 bases). Trimming removed 4 bases at V and 0 bases at J, with 13 bases between. The CDR3 has 15 residues. The germline V gene has CDR1 SGHRS and CDR2 YFSETQ. The CDR3 is CASSLDRQMNTEAFF. In DNA, the CDR3 is TGCGCCAGCAGCCTCGACAGGCAGATGAACACTGAAGCTTTCTTT.

The CDR3: CASSQPDRGTPPEAFF. CDR3 sequence (DNA): TGCGCCAGCAGCCAACCCGATCGGGGGACCCCCCCTGAAGCTTTCTTT. The chain employs TRBV5-1 and TRBJ1-1, with a possible D match to TRBD1 (5 bases). From germline, CDR1 is SGHRS and CDR2 YFSETQ. This CDR3 has 16 amino acids. Trimming removed 4 bases at V and 6 bases at J, with 22 bases between. The full variable domain, with the rest looked up from reference TRBV5-1 and TRBJ1-1, is KAGVTQTPRYLIKTRGQQVTLSCSPISGHRSVSWYQQTPGQGLQFLFEYFSETQRNKGNFPGRFSGRQFSNSRSEMNVSTLELGDSALYLCASSQPDRGTPPEAFFGQGTRLTVV.

V is TRBV27 and J is TRBJ1-1; 9 bases match TRBD1. The CDR3 sequence is 16 residues long. Germline loops: CDR1 MNHEY, CDR2 SMNVEV (reference sequence). The junction had 9 bases not matched to a gene; V was cut back by 7 bases and J by 0 bases. CDR3 amino acids: CASTRDREFMNTEAFF. For the CDR3, the DNA is TGTGCCAGCACCCGGGACAGGGAGTTCATGAACACTGAAGCTTTCTTT.

This rearrangement joins TRBV19 to TRBJ2-3, with D unresolved. This CDR3 is built from 14 residues. Germline values: CDR1 LNHDA, CDR2 SQIVND (reference sequence). The V end lost 1 base, the J end lost 8 bases, and 13 bases lay between the germline ends. The CDR3 is CASSIGAVGSTQYF. In DNA form, the CDR3 reads TGTGCCAGTAGTATAGGGGCCGTGGGTAGTACGCAGTATTTT.

About this clone itself: One end of the junction varies from germline; a read error may be responsible. V is TRBV11-3 and J is TRBJ1-1, with a tentative D call TRBD1 (6 bases). The CDR3 has 14 residues. Germline CDR1 is SGHNT and CDR2 is YENEEA. The CDR3 nucleotides are TGTGCCAGCAGTCCTGGGAACCGGGACACTGAGGCTTTCTTT. This translates into CASSPGNRDTEAFF.

The chain recombines TRBV7-2 with TRBJ1-3, with 7 bases aligning to TRBD1. In germline, CDR1 is SGHTA, CDR2 FQGNSA. Germline trimming cut 5 bases from V and 0 bases from J; bases unmatched to any gene: 7. This CDR3 is 16 amino acids long. CDR3 in amino acids: CASSKDRAFSGNTIYF. The DNA of the CDR3 is TGTGCCAGCAGCAAAGACAGGGCATTCTCTGGAAACACCATATATTTT.

Worth noting for this clone: A junction end diverges from the germline sequence, so it may reflect a read error. V and J are TRBV7-7 and TRBJ1-4; D might be TRBD1 (5 bases). Germline V gives CDR1 SSHAT, CDR2 FNYEAQ (reference sequence). This CDR3 is built from 15 residues. As DNA, the CDR3 is TGTGCTAGCAGCTTAGGGGCAGGATCTAATGAAAAACTGTTTTTT. Translation: CASSLGAGSNEKLFF.

This clone showed up just a few times. The chain employs TRBV10-3 and TRBJ1-5, with 7 bases identical to TRBD1. Germline loops: CDR1 ENHRY, CDR2 SYGVKD. Germline trimming cut 5 bases from V and 0 bases from J; bases unmatched to any gene: 4. This CDR3 has 15 amino acids. CDR3 sequence (DNA): TGTGCCATCAGTCCGGGACAGTTTAGCAATCAGCCCCAGCATTTT. As protein: CAISPGQFSNQPQHF.

This clone was seen a few times. The chain carries TRBV9 and TRBJ2-7; tentatively, D is TRBD2 (5 bases). The length of the CDR3 is 15 residues. Germline V CDR1 and CDR2: SGDLS, YYNGEE. V shed 4 bases and J shed 0 bases, with 14 bases lying between them. The DNA for the CDR3 is TGTGCCAGCAGCCCTCGAACGGGGAGCTCCTACGAGCAGTACTTC. Protein sequence: CASSPRTGSSYEQYF.

The chain is built from TRBV5-4 and TRBJ2-1; TRBD2 is a possible D gene (5 bases). Germline loops: CDR1 SGHNT, CDR2 YYREEE (reference sequence). The CDR3 extends over 13 amino acids. Trimming took off 1 base at V and 11 bases at J, with 13 bases between the two ends. CDR3 sequence reads: CASSLSGMAKQFF. Here the CDR3 DNA reads TGTGCCAGCAGCTTGTCGGGGATGGCCAAGCAGTTCTTC.

The J gene is TRBJ1-4, the V gene TRBV27; possible D gene TRBD1, 6 bases. The CDR3 extends over 14 amino acids. Trimming pared 3 bases from V and 4 bases from J, leaving 9 bases between. Germline CDR1 is MNHEY and CDR2 is SMNVEV (reference sequence). This CDR3 is CASSFGRGNEKLFF. CDR3 nucleotide sequence: TGTGCCAGCAGTTTCGGCAGGGGTAATGAAAAACTGTTTTTT.

This chain joins TRBV28 and TRBJ2-1; D is perhaps TRBD2 (5 bases). Looked up from germline, CDR1 is MDHEN and CDR2 is SYDVKM. V gave up 3 bases and J gave up 1 base, with 13 bases separating them. CDR3 length equals 16 residues. CDR3 bases: TGTGCCAGCAGTTTGGGTAGCGTAAGGTCCTACAATGAGCAGTTCTTC. Residues: CASSLGSVRSYNEQFF.

The rearrangement links TRBV14 to TRBJ1-2; tentative D call: TRBD1 (5 bases). Trimming cost V 4 bases and J 8 bases, with 17 bases left between them. Germline V CDR1 and CDR2: SGHDN, FVKESK. The CDR3 loop spans 14 amino acids. The CDR3 here is CASSPLEGVKGYTF. The CDR3 DNA reads as TGTGCCAGCAGCCCTTTGGAAGGGGTCAAAGGCTACACCTTC.

This clone was detected once. This chain uses TRBV5-1 with TRBJ2-1; 7 nucleotides line up with TRBD1. This CDR3 spans 15 amino acids. With 4 bases clipped from V and 8 bases from J, the junction kept 12 bases outside the gene matches. CDR1 SGHRS and CDR2 YFSETQ come from the germline V gene. The chain's CDR3 is CASSAGYRGFDEQFF. CDR3 DNA sequence: TGCGCCAGCAGCGCCGGCTACAGGGGATTCGATGAGCAGTTCTTC.

V usage is TRBV5-1 and J usage is TRBJ1-3; D is unclear. Looked up from germline, CDR1 is SGHRS and CDR2 is YFSETQ. V was shortened by 0 bases and J by 2 bases, with 9 bases between the two germline ends. CDR3 length: 15 amino acids. In nucleotides, the CDR3 is TGCGCCAGCAGCTTGGCCGCAGGCCCTGGAAACACCATATATTTT. This sequence encodes CASSLAAGPGNTIYF.

As DNA, the CDR3 is TGTGCCTGGAGTGTTCGGTCCCCGATGAACACTGAAGCTTTCTTT. It specifies CAWSVRSPMNTEAFF. The chain carries TRBV30 and TRBJ1-1; D unresolved. V was pared by 0 bases and J by 0 bases, with 11 bases between. Germline CDR1 reads GTSNPN; CDR2 reads SVGIG (reference sequence). CDR3 length: 15 amino acids.

The chain links TRBV9 to TRBJ1-1; D might be TRBD1 (6 bases). Trimming took 3 bases from V and 7 from J, leaving 13 bases between them. The germline CDR1 and CDR2 sequences are SGDLS and YYNGEE. The CDR3 runs to 13 residues. CDR3 in amino acids: CASSAATGDEAFF. CDR3 in DNA: TGTGCCAGCAGCGCCGCGACAGGTGATGAAGCTTTCTTT.